These 20 T cell receptor beta chains were sequenced from one sample in a study of blood T cells in healthy people across ages. Alongside a J-beta primer mix, a sample-barcoded 5' primer served in a second PCR lasting about 7 to 11 cycles. TCRdb called the 5' RACE reads again in MiXCR, with one record for every CDR3 protein. The sample includes around 1,800,000 distinct CDR3 sequences, around 42% seen only once; the top ten take under 30%. Sample: blood. The source is a human donor in good health.

A few counts support this clonotype. As DNA, the CDR3 is TGTGCCAGCAGCTCGGACCTCTACTACAATGAGCAGTTCTTC. The encoded protein is CASSSDLYYNEQFF. This sequence joins TRBV5-4 and TRBJ2-1; D not resolved. Trimming took 3 bases from V and 3 from J, leaving 10 bases between them. The CDR3 sequence is 14 residues long. Germline loops: CDR1 SGHNT, CDR2 YYREEE (reference sequence).

A few counts support this clonotype. This rearrangement joins TRBV15 to TRBJ2-1; TRBD1 aligns across 8 bases. V was clipped by 8 bases and J by 5 bases; unmatched bases: 5. Germline V gives CDR1 LNHNV, CDR2 YYDKDF (reference sequence). The CDR3 is made up of 13 amino acids. The chain's CDR3 is CATGQGANNEQFF. The CDR3 DNA follows: TGTGCCACCGGGCAGGGGGCTAACAATGAGCAGTTCTTC.

The chain links TRBV6-1 to TRBJ1-5; no definite D call. CDR1 and CDR2 (germline): MNHNS, SASEGT. Trimming shortened V by 1 base and J by 2 bases, and 6 bases separated the two germline ends. This CDR3 is built from 14 residues. The chain's CDR3 is CASSEEMGNQPQHF. Written as DNA, the CDR3 is TGTGCCAGCAGTGAAGAGATGGGCAATCAGCCCCAGCATTTT.

This clonotype turned up a few times. The genes are TRBV7-2 and TRBJ1-2; D is uncertain. The ends were cut back, 0 bases at V and 7 bases at J, with 15 bases in the middle. The CDR3 has 15 residues. Germline V gene sequence: CDR1 SGHTA, CDR2 FQGNSA. CDR3 in amino acids: CASSLATARITGYTF. CDR3 in DNA: TGTGCCAGCAGCTTAGCCACAGCTCGTATCACTGGCTACACCTTC.

This clonotype has only a few counts. The rearrangement uses TRBV20-1 and TRBJ1-6; a weak D match, TRBD1 (6 bases). The CDR3 runs to 12 residues. The ends were cut back, 3 bases at V and 12 bases at J, with 12 bases in the middle. Germline loops: CDR1 DFQATT, CDR2 SNEGSKA (reference sequence). Written as DNA, the CDR3 is TGCAGTGCTAGTCGGGGGGCTGAACCCCTCCACTTT. As protein: CSASRGAEPLHF.

V and J are TRBV7-2 and TRBJ2-1; 7 positions match TRBD1. Germline values: CDR1 SGHTA, CDR2 FQGNSA. V dropped 5 bases and J dropped 13; count of bases not matched to a gene: 8. CDR3 length: 12 amino acids. CDR3 DNA sequence: TGTGCCAGCAGCCCCCCGACAGGGAACCAGTTCTTC. It is translated as CASSPPTGNQFF.

This CDR3 is CASRRYGGVGEQPQHF. CDR3 bases: TGTGCCAGCCGTCGCTATGGTGGGGTCGGGGAACAGCCCCAGCATTTT. The gene calls are TRBV28 and TRBJ1-5, with unresolved D. The CDR3 runs to 16 residues. Germline V CDR1 and CDR2: MDHEN, SYDVKM. V lost 8 bases and J 7 bases, leaving 24 bases between the germline ends.

About this clonotype itself: The junction and the germline gene differ at one end; a read error may be behind it. CDR3 sequence: CATSRDLWTSETGERFF. CDR3 in DNA: TGTGCCACCAGCAGGGATTTGTGGACTAGCGAAACCGGGGAGCGGTTTTTT. This rearrangement joins TRBV15 to TRBJ2-2, with 9 bases aligning to TRBD2. This CDR3 spans 17 amino acids. Germline values: CDR1 LNHNV, CDR2 YYDKDF (reference sequence). Full variable domain (outside the CDR3, taken from reference TRBV15 and TRBJ2-2): DAMVIQNPRYQVTQFGKPVTLSCSQTLNHNVMYWYQQKSSQAPKLLFHYYDKDFNNEADTPDNFQSRRPNTSFCFLDIRSPGLGDTAMYLCATSRDLWTSETGERFFGEGSRLTVL.

V and J are TRBV6-5 and TRBJ2-3; D is possibly TRBD1 (5 bases). CDR1 and CDR2 (germline): MNHEY, SVGAGI. Trimming left V 5 bases short and J 0 bases short, with 12 bases between. The CDR3 covers 15 residues. The CDR3 DNA follows: TGTGCCAGCAGTAACCAGGGTATTAGCACAGATACGCAGTATTTT. Its translation is CASSNQGISTDTQYF.

The V call is TRBV20-1, the J call TRBJ2-3; 7 bases align to TRBD2. The V segment lost 1 base and the J segment 0 bases; nucleotides outside the gene matches: 10. The CDR3 is 17 amino acids. CDR1 DFQATT and CDR2 SNEGSKA come from the germline V gene (reference sequence). Here the CDR3 reads CSARGSGTNSSTDTQYF. The CDR3 nucleotides read TGCAGTGCTAGAGGCTCAGGGACTAACTCTAGCACAGATACGCAGTATTTT.

J is TRBJ2-6 and V is TRBV5-1; no definite D call. The germline gives CDR1 SGHRS, CDR2 YFSETQ. With 4 bases removed from V and 2 bases from J, the gap between germline ends came to 10 bases. The CDR3 contains 15 residues. The CDR3 DNA reads as TGCGCCAGCAGCCGCGTGCATACTGGGGCCAACGTCCTGACTTTC. Translating it yields CASSRVHTGANVLTF. The complete variable domain, with remaining parts taken from reference TRBV5-1 and TRBJ2-6, reads KAGVTQTPRYLIKTRGQQVTLSCSPISGHRSVSWYQQTPGQGLQFLFEYFSETQRNKGNFPGRFSGRQFSNSRSEMNVSTLELGDSALYLCASSRVHTGANVLTFGAGSRLTVL.

This rearrangement joins TRBV24-1 to TRBJ1-2, with TRBD1 matching 10 bases. The junction had 10 bases not matched to a gene; V was cut back by 4 bases and J by 9 bases. Looked up from germline, CDR1 is KGHDR and CDR2 is SFDVKD. The length of the CDR3 is 15 residues. CDR3 protein: CATSDPAGTGDCYTF. CDR3 in DNA: TGTGCCACCAGTGACCCAGCCGGGACAGGGGACTGCTACACCTTC.

In its sample, this clonotype was seen a few times. The rearrangement uses TRBV6-2 or TRBV6-3 and TRBJ2-1; the match to TRBD2 covers 7 bases. The CDR3 length is 14 residues. Losses at the gene ends were 8 bases for V and 7 bases for J; bases not matched to a gene: 11. From germline, CDR1 is MNHEY and CDR2 SVGEGT. CDR3 residues: CASGLSGEGNEQFF. The DNA for the CDR3 is TGTGCCAGCGGACTGAGCGGGGAAGGAAATGAGCAGTTCTTC.

This clonotype was seen many times. The rearrangement joins TRBV7-9 to TRBJ1-1, with 7 nucleotides matching TRBD1. The CDR3 runs to 14 residues. J lost 4 bases, V lost 4 bases, and 6 bases had no gene match. CDR1 is SEHNR and CDR2 is FQNEAQ in the germline V gene (reference sequence). The CDR3, as DNA: TGTGCCAGCAGCTCACTACGACAGGGCACTGAAGCTTTCTTT. It translates to CASSSLRQGTEAFF.

The sample holds one count of this clonotype. In nucleotides, the CDR3 is TGCAGTGCTAGTCCAGGACAGGGGAGTTACGAGCAGTACTTC. Translated, it gives CSASPGQGSYEQYF. The genes are TRBV20-1 and TRBJ2-4; TRBD1 agrees at 9 bases. The DNA matches TRBJ2-7 better at its end, which makes the J call doubtful. The CDR3 consists of 14 residues. Germline loops: CDR1 DFQATT, CDR2 SNEGSKA (reference sequence).

The CDR3: CEKGGATYYNEQFF. The CDR3 DNA follows: TGTGAAAAGGGGGGGGCCACTTACTACAATGAGCAGTTCTTC. The chain uses TRBV2 and TRBJ2-1; TRBD2 is a possible D gene (7 bases). Germline CDR1 and CDR2: SNHLY and FYNNEI. There are 14 residues in the CDR3.

The rearrangement joins TRBV7-2 to TRBJ2-3, with TRBD2 matching over 9 bases. Germline V gene sequence: CDR1 SGHTA, CDR2 FQGNSA. The junction had 15 bases not matched to a gene; V was cut back by 5 bases and J by 6 bases. This CDR3 region has 17 residues. CDR3 residues: CASSLSPLAGRGDTQYF. In DNA, the CDR3 is TGTGCCAGCAGCCTCTCCCCCCTAGCGGGGCGTGGGGATACGCAGTATTTT.

Worth noting for this clonotype: The junction shows a germline mismatch at one end, possibly a read error. CDR3 sequence (DNA): TGTGCCAGCAGCTTAGCGACCGGCGGGTCCTCCTACAGTGAGCAGTTCTTC. Protein: CASSLATGGSSYSEQFF. J is TRBJ2-1 and V is TRBV7-2, with D possibly matching TRBD2 (5 bases). Germline CDR1 and CDR2: SGHTA and FQGNSA. The CDR3 has 17 residues.

The chain employs TRBV6-5 and TRBJ2-4, with D possibly TRBD2 on 6 matching bases. In germline, CDR1 is MNHEY, CDR2 SVGAGI. V was shortened by 10 bases and J by 13 bases, with 23 bases between the two germline ends. The CDR3 is 13 residues long. The CDR3 loop reads CATKTGGYNEQYF. The CDR3 nucleotides are TGTGCCACCAAAACCGGGGGATACAATGAGCAGTACTTC.

The chain uses TRBV29-1 and TRBJ2-7; a possible D gene is TRBD1 (5 bases). Germline V gene data show CDR1 as SQVTM and CDR2 as ANQGSEA. The V end lost 3 bases, the J end lost 3 bases, and 18 bases lay between the germline ends. CDR3 size: 15 residues. The CDR3 loop is CSVDYFSERGYEQYF. For the CDR3, the DNA is TGCAGCGTTGACTACTTCTCCGAAAGGGGCTACGAGCAGTACTTC.